This is a list of T cell receptor beta chains from one sample in a study of cytomegalovirus exposure and HLA in healthy donors. Sequencing used immunoSEQ multiplex PCR; TCRdb keeps in-frame clones, though not all of them. This table lists approximately 70,000 clones. The sample comprised PBMCs. The receptors come from a woman aged 25-40 years in good health and CMV-seronegative. Both conserved end residues are part of each CDR3. D genes are given only for firm matches.

CDR3nt: TGTGCCAGCAGCTCCCGCACTAGCGGGGATGAGCAGTACTTC
CDR3aa: CASSSRTSGDEQYF
j_gene: TRBJ2-7
v_gene: TRBV7-2
d_gene: TRBD2

CDR3nt: TGTGCCAGTAGTACGGGGACTAGCGGAGCCTACAATGAGCAGTTCTTC
CDR3aa: CASSTGTSGAYNEQFF
j_gene: TRBJ2-1
v_gene: TRBV19
d_gene: TRBD2

CDR3nt: TGTGCCAGCTCTATCACGGGGGTGGGACAGCCCCAGCATTTT
CDR3aa: CASSITGVGQPQHF
j_gene: TRBJ1-5
v_gene: TRBV18
d_gene: -

CDR3nt: TGTGCCTGGAGTCCTCAGGGCGGGAGGGCCAACGAGCAGTACTTC
CDR3aa: CAWSPQGGRANEQYF
j_gene: TRBJ2-7
v_gene: TRBV30
d_gene: TRBD2

CDR3nt: TGTGCCAGCGGGGGGGACTCGAGCGCCTACGAGCAGTACTTC
CDR3aa: CASGGDSSAYEQYF
j_gene: TRBJ2-7
v_gene: TRBV2
d_gene: TRBD2

CDR3nt: TGTGCCAGCAGCCTACAACAGGGAGTGGGTGAAGCTTTCTTT
CDR3aa: CASSLQQGVGEAFF
j_gene: TRBJ1-1
v_gene: TRBV7-3
d_gene: -

CDR3nt: TGTGCCAGCAGAGAGGGGAACACTGAAGCTTTCTTT
CDR3aa: CASREGNTEAFF
j_gene: TRBJ1-1
v_gene: TRBV6-1
d_gene: -

CDR3nt: TGTGCCAGCGGAGTATACGGGACAGGGAACACTGAAGCTTTCTTT
CDR3aa: CASGVYGTGNTEAFF
j_gene: TRBJ1-1
v_gene: TRBV27
d_gene: TRBD1

CDR3nt: TGTGCCAGCAGTTTTGGGACTAGCGGAGCCTACGAGCAGTACTTC
CDR3aa: CASSFGTSGAYEQYF
j_gene: TRBJ2-7
v_gene: TRBV27
d_gene: TRBD2

CDR3nt: TGTGCCAGCAGTGAAGGTACAGTAAACATTCAGTACTTC
CDR3aa: CASSEGTVNIQYF
j_gene: TRBJ2-4
v_gene: TRBV6-1
d_gene: -

CDR3nt: TGTGCCAGCTCACCACTACAGGGTTCCGAGCAGTACTTC
CDR3aa: CASSPLQGSEQYF
j_gene: TRBJ2-7
v_gene: TRBV18
d_gene: -

CDR3nt: TGCGCCAGCAGCCAAGATCGGCCAGGGAGGCCTTCTCGAGATTATAATTCACCCCTCCACTTT
CDR3aa: CASSQDRPGRPSRDYNSPLHF
j_gene: TRBJ1-6
v_gene: TRBV4-3
d_gene: -

CDR3nt: TGTGCCAGCAGCTTATCCCCGCAGGGGGATTCACCCCTCCACTTT
CDR3aa: CASSLSPQGDSPLHF
j_gene: TRBJ1-6
v_gene: TRBV7-9
d_gene: TRBD1

CDR3nt: TGTGCCAGCAGCGCCCACAGGGGGGGATCCACAGATACGCAGTATTTT
CDR3aa: CASSAHRGGSTDTQYF
j_gene: TRBJ2-3
v_gene: TRBV7-3
d_gene: -

CDR3nt: TGTGCCAGCAGTGAATTACAGTTTGGCACCGGGGAGCTGTTTTTT
CDR3aa: CASSELQFGTGELFF
j_gene: TRBJ2-2
v_gene: TRBV6-1
d_gene: -

CDR3nt: TGCGCCAGCAGCCCCCCGGGACTAGCGGGAGGGGGGGGCGCCTACGAGCAGTACTTC
CDR3aa: CASSPPGLAGGGGAYEQYF
j_gene: TRBJ2-7
v_gene: TRBV5-1
d_gene: TRBD2

CDR3nt: TGTGCCAGCTCGGAGAGGAACACCGGGGAGCTGTTTTTT
CDR3aa: CASSERNTGELFF
j_gene: TRBJ2-2
v_gene: TRBV18
d_gene: -

CDR3nt: TGTGCCAGCAGCTTAAACAGGGACCTCGAGCAGTACTTC
CDR3aa: CASSLNRDLEQYF
j_gene: TRBJ2-7
v_gene: TRBV7-3
d_gene: -

CDR3nt: TGTGCCAGCAGCCCGACTAGCGGGGCAACCTACAATGAGCAGTTCTTC
CDR3aa: CASSPTSGATYNEQFF
j_gene: TRBJ2-1
v_gene: TRBV5-6
d_gene: TRBD2

CDR3nt: TGTGCCAGCAGCGTACCGGGGGAGCTGTTTTTT
CDR3aa: CASSVPGELFF
j_gene: TRBJ2-2
v_gene: TRBV9
d_gene: -

CDR3nt: TGTGCCAGCAGCCGGTACGCGGGAGGGGACTACGAGCAGTACTTC
CDR3aa: CASSRYAGGDYEQYF
j_gene: TRBJ2-7
v_gene: TRBV7-2
d_gene: TRBD2

CDR3nt: TGTGCCAGCAGCCCGGGACAGACCTACGAGCAGTACTTC
CDR3aa: CASSPGQTYEQYF
j_gene: TRBJ2-7
v_gene: TRBV5-4
d_gene: TRBD1

CDR3nt: TGTGCCTGGAGTGACGCGGTGAACACTGAAGCTTTCTTT
CDR3aa: CAWSDAVNTEAFF
j_gene: TRBJ1-1
v_gene: TRBV30
d_gene: -

CDR3nt: TGTGCCAGTACTAGACCGGGACAGAGCTCTGGAAACACCATATATTTT
CDR3aa: CASTRPGQSSGNTIYF
j_gene: TRBJ1-3
v_gene: TRBV19
d_gene: TRBD1

CDR3nt: TGTGCCAGCAGCCCCTTACCGGGACAGAACTCACCCCTCCACTTT
CDR3aa: CASSPLPGQNSPLHF
j_gene: TRBJ1-6
v_gene: TRBV9
d_gene: TRBD1

CDR3nt: TGCGCCAGCAGCTTGGTCTCCCCTGGAAACACCATATATTTT
CDR3aa: CASSLVSPGNTIYF
j_gene: TRBJ1-3
v_gene: TRBV5-1
d_gene: -

CDR3nt: TGTGCCACCCTATCCCCGGGACTAGCTACCTACGAGCAGTACTTC
CDR3aa: CATLSPGLATYEQYF
j_gene: TRBJ2-7
v_gene: TRBV6-5
d_gene: TRBD2

CDR3nt: TGTGCCAGCAGTGGGGCGGGGGGTTACGATCAGCCCCAGCATTTT
CDR3aa: CASSGAGGYDQPQHF
j_gene: TRBJ1-5
v_gene: TRBV28
d_gene: -

CDR3nt: TGCGCCAGCAGCCAAGAACAGGCCGGCTACACCTTC
CDR3aa: CASSQEQAGYTF
j_gene: TRBJ1-2
v_gene: TRBV4-1
d_gene: -

CDR3nt: TGTGCCAGCAGCTTGGTGCCGACAGGGACCTCCTACGAGCAGTACTTC
CDR3aa: CASSLVPTGTSYEQYF
j_gene: TRBJ2-7
v_gene: TRBV5-8
d_gene: TRBD1

CDR3nt: TGTGCCAGCAGTGATACAGTCCAAAGAGGCTACACCTTC
CDR3aa: CASSDTVQRGYTF
j_gene: TRBJ1-2
v_gene: TRBV25-1
d_gene: -

CDR3nt: TGTGCCAGCTCACCGGGGACTAGCGGGGCCTACGAGCAGTACTTC
CDR3aa: CASSPGTSGAYEQYF
j_gene: TRBJ2-7
v_gene: TRBV18
d_gene: TRBD2

CDR3nt: TGTGCCAGCAGTGAACAAGGAGCAACTTATGGCTACACCTTC
CDR3aa: CASSEQGATYGYTF
j_gene: TRBJ1-2
v_gene: TRBV2
d_gene: -

CDR3nt: TGCAGCGTTGAAGGGGCTAGCGTCACAGATACGCAGTATTTT
CDR3aa: CSVEGASVTDTQYF
j_gene: TRBJ2-3
v_gene: TRBV29-1
d_gene: -

CDR3nt: TGTGCCAGCAGTTTAATCCGCCCCCAGGGGTACGAGCAGTACTTC
CDR3aa: CASSLIRPQGYEQYF
j_gene: TRBJ2-7
v_gene: TRBV28
d_gene: -

CDR3nt: TGTGCCAGCAGTTCCCCCCGACAGGCAGAACAATATGGCTACACCTTC
CDR3aa: CASSSPRQAEQYGYTF
j_gene: TRBJ1-2
v_gene: TRBV28
d_gene: -

CDR3nt: TGTGCCAGCTCACCCCAGGGCAGGGTGGGGAACACTGAAGCTTTCTTT
CDR3aa: CASSPQGRVGNTEAFF
j_gene: TRBJ1-1
v_gene: TRBV18
d_gene: -

CDR3nt: TGCGCCAGCAGCCACCTCTTTAGTGCCTACGAGCAGTACTTC
CDR3aa: CASSHLFSAYEQYF
j_gene: TRBJ2-7
v_gene: TRBV4-1
d_gene: -

CDR3nt: TGTGCCAGCAGTGCCAGGACGCAGGCGGGGGAGACCCAGTACTTC
CDR3aa: CASSARTQAGETQYF
j_gene: TRBJ2-5
v_gene: TRBV6-1
d_gene: -

CDR3nt: TGCAGCGTTGGTGGGCGGGAGGGCGTGGATGAGCAGTTCTTC
CDR3aa: CSVGGREGVDEQFF
j_gene: TRBJ2-1
v_gene: TRBV29-1
d_gene: TRBD2

CDR3nt: TGTGCCTGGAGCCCCGGGACTGAAGGAGATACGCAGTATTTT
CDR3aa: CAWSPGTEGDTQYF
j_gene: TRBJ2-3
v_gene: TRBV30
d_gene: -

CDR3nt: TGTGCCAGCACCCAGGGACTAGCGGATGACAATGAGCAGTTCTTC
CDR3aa: CASTQGLADDNEQFF
j_gene: TRBJ2-1
v_gene: TRBV28
d_gene: TRBD2

CDR3nt: TGTGCCAGTAGTATAGGAGTCATGAACACTGAAGCTTTCTTT
CDR3aa: CASSIGVMNTEAFF
j_gene: TRBJ1-1
v_gene: TRBV19
d_gene: -

CDR3nt: TGTGCCAGCAGCTTGGGGGGTCAGCCCCAGCATTTT
CDR3aa: CASSLGGQPQHF
j_gene: TRBJ1-5
v_gene: TRBV11-2
d_gene: -

CDR3nt: TGTGCCAGTAGTCCCTCCCCAGCGGGCTCCGGGGGCGAGCAGTACTTC
CDR3aa: CASSPSPAGSGGEQYF
j_gene: TRBJ2-7
v_gene: TRBV19
d_gene: -

CDR3nt: TGCGCCAGCAGCCCGATAGGAGGTGATACGCAGTATTTT
CDR3aa: CASSPIGGDTQYF
j_gene: TRBJ2-3
v_gene: TRBV4-1
d_gene: -

CDR3nt: TGTGCCAGCAGCCCGGTGGGACAGAGAAACACTGAAGCTTTCTTT
CDR3aa: CASSPVGQRNTEAFF
j_gene: TRBJ1-1
v_gene: TRBV5-6
d_gene: TRBD1

CDR3nt: TGTGCCTGGAGCGCCTCCCTCTCGGGGGGACCCACTGAAGCTTTCTTT
CDR3aa: CAWSASLSGGPTEAFF
j_gene: TRBJ1-1
v_gene: TRBV30
d_gene: -

CDR3nt: TGCGCCAGCAGCCGAGTCGGGGGTTTAGAGACCCAGTACTTC
CDR3aa: CASSRVGGLETQYF
j_gene: TRBJ2-5
v_gene: TRBV4-1
d_gene: -

CDR3nt: TGCGCCAGCAGCTTGTTACAGGCCTACGAGCAGTACTTC
CDR3aa: CASSLLQAYEQYF
j_gene: TRBJ2-7
v_gene: TRBV5-1
d_gene: -

CDR3nt: TGTGCCAGCGTAAAGGAGGCCTCCTACGAGCAGTACTTC
CDR3aa: CASVKEASYEQYF
j_gene: TRBJ2-7
v_gene: TRBV6-6
d_gene: -